These T cell receptor beta chains were read from a single sample in a study of blood T cell repertoires in COVID-19. TCRdb keeps only in-frame clones here, not all; method: immunoSEQ multiplex PCR. In the table there are around 190,000 clones, roughly 84% of which are singletons. Material: PBMCs or T cells enriched from blood (not recorded which). The receptors derive from a woman aged 30 to 39 who had been exposed to COVID-19. The CDR3 runs from the conserved cysteine through the conserved F or W. A D gene is named only where the DNA matches it firmly. Clone size is given for some rows only: seen once, a few or many times, or a class if the clone is expanded.

clone size	D gene	V gene	J gene	CDR3 DNA	CDR3 protein
.	.	TRBV6-5	TRBJ1-2	TGTGCCAGCAGTTACCTACAGGGATCTGAGCTACGCTACACCTTC	CASSYLQGSELRYTF
.	TRBD2	TRBV5-1	TRBJ2-4	TGCGCCAGCAGCCCGGGACTAGCGGCGGGGGGGCTGGTCAAAAACATTCAGTACTTC	CASSPGLAAGGLVKNIQYF
once	.	TRBV2	TRBJ1-4	TGTGCCAGCAGTCGGGACACAATATTGTTCGGTAGGGAAAAACTGTTTTTT	CASSRDTILFGREKLFF
.	TRBD2	TRBV3-1/TRBV3-2	TRBJ2-1	TGTGCCAGCAGCCCCTATTGGACTAGCGGGGGGAAGAGCTACAATGAGCAGTTCTTC	CASSPYWTSGGKSYNEQFF
.	TRBD1	TRBV5-6	TRBJ2-5	TGTGCCAGCAGCACAGGGACAGGAATGCAAGAGACCCAGTACTTC	CASSTGTGMQETQYF
.	TRBD1	TRBV7-8	TRBJ1-1	TGTGCCAGCAGCCGCCTTACAGGGGGCGAAGCTTTCTTT	CASSRLTGGEAFF
.	.	TRBV11-2	TRBJ1-1	TGTGCCAGCAGCTTCAGGGGAGGGGCTGGCACTGAAGCTTTCTTT	CASSFRGGAGTEAFF
.	.	TRBV3-1/TRBV3-2	TRBJ2-2	TGTGCCAGCAGCCAAGTAGTGGGGCTGGGAGGCACCGGGGAGCTGTTTTTT	CASSQVVGLGGTGELFF
.	.	TRBV7-9	TRBJ1-5	TGTGCCAGCAGTCAAACAGGGAGAGGGCAGCCCCAGCATTTT	CASSQTGRGQPQHF
.	TRBD2	TRBV11-2	TRBJ2-5	TGTGCCAGCAGTCCCACTAGCGGGGGGGCGGAGACCCAGTACTTC	CASSPTSGGAETQYF
.	.	TRBV16	TRBJ2-1	TGTGCCAGCAGCTTCGGGGGACCCGGGGGTGAGCAGTTCTTC	CASSFGGPGGEQFF
.	.	TRBV4-1	TRBJ1-1	TGCGCCAGCAGCCAAGCCCCCTTTGGGGGGGTGAACACTGAAGCTTTCTTT	CASSQAPFGGVNTEAFF
.	.	TRBV10-2	TRBJ1-4	TGCGCCAGCGGACAGCGGGGTTCCCACGAAAAACTGTTTTTT	CASGQRGSHEKLFF
.	.	TRBV3-1/TRBV3-2	TRBJ1-2	TGTGCCAGCAGCCAAGAAGGTAGAGGGCAGGGAGGCGGCTACACCTTC	CASSQEGRGQGGGYTF
once	.	TRBV29-1	TRBJ1-1	TGCAGCGTGGGCGAACTAAACACTGAAGCTTTCTTT	CSVGELNTEAFF
.	TRBD1	TRBV2	TRBJ2-3	TGTGCCAGCACTCCGGGACAGAGCACAGATACGCAGTATTTT	CASTPGQSTDTQYF
few	TRBD1	TRBV19	TRBJ1-2	TGTGCCAGTAGCACCGACCCCGGGACAGCGACCTATGGCTACACCTTC	CASSTDPGTATYGYTF